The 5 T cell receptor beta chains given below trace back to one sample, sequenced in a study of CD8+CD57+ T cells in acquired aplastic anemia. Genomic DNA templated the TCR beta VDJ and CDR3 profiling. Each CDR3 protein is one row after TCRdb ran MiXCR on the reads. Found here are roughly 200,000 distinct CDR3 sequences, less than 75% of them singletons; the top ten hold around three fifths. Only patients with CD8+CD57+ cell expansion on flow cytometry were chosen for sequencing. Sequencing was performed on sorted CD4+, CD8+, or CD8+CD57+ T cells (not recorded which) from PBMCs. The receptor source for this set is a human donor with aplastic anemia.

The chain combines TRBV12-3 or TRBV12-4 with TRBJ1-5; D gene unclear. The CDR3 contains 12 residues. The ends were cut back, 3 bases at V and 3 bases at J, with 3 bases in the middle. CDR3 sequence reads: CASSFNNQPQHF. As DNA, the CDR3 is TGTGCCAGCAGTTTCAACAATCAGCCCCAGCATTTT.

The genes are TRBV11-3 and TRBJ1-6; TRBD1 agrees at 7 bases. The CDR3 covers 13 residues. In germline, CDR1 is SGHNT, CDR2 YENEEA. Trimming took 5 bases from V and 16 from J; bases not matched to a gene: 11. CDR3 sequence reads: CASSPTQGDRLHF. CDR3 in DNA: TGTGCCAGCAGCCCGACCCAGGGGGACCGTCTCCACTTT.

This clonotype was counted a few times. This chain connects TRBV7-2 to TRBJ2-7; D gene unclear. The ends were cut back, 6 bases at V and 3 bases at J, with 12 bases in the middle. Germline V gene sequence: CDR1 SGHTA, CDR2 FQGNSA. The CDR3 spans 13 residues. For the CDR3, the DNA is TGTGCCAGCAGTGGGCCGCGACTCTACGAGCAGTACTTC. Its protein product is CASSGPRLYEQYF.

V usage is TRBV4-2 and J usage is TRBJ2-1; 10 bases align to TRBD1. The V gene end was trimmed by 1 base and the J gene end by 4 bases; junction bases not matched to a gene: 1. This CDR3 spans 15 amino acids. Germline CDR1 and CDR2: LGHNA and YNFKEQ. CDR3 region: CASSQGQGAYNEQFF. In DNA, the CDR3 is TGTGCCAGCAGCCAAGGACAGGGGGCTTACAATGAGCAGTTCTTC.

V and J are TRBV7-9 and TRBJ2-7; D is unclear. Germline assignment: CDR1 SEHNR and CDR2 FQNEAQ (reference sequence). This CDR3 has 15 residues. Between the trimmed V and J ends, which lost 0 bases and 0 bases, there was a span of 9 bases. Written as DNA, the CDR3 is TGTGCCAGCAGCTTAGCTGGGCAGCACTCCTACGAGCAGTACTTC. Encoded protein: CASSLAGQHSYEQYF.